The rows below give T cell receptor beta chains drawn from one sample of a study of blood T cell repertoires in COVID-19. Using immunoSEQ multiplex PCR, the repertoire was profiled, and TCRdb retains in-frame clones only, with some absent. The data contain over 150,000 clones, approximately 85% of them singletons. Sequencing was performed on peripheral blood. These receptors all stem from an older man with COVID-19, enrolled during active disease. Each CDR3 is given with its conserved first and last residue. A D gene is named only where the DNA matches it firmly. Not all rows give a size; the values are once, few, many and, for expanded clones, a class.

v_gene	j_gene	abundance	d_gene	CDR3aa	CDR3nt
TRBV19	TRBJ2-1	NA	NA	CAVVGSAFDEQFF	TGTGCCGTAGTGGGCTCTGCTTTCGATGAGCAGTTCTTC
TRBV5-4	TRBJ2-1	NA	NA	CASSSPPGNEQFF	TGTGCCAGCAGCTCCCCCCCAGGGAATGAGCAGTTCTTC
TRBV5-4	TRBJ2-5	once	TRBD2	CASSSTSGGQETQYF	TGTGCCAGCAGCTCGACTAGCGGGGGACAAGAGACCCAGTACTTC
TRBV7-2	TRBJ1-5	NA	NA	CASSFLGTYSNQPQHF	TGTGCCAGCAGCTTTCTAGGGACTTATAGCAATCAGCCCCAGCATTTT
TRBV11-3	TRBJ2-7	NA	NA	CASSLETVVTYEQYF	TGTGCCAGCAGCTTAGAGACAGTAGTAACCTACGAGCAGTACTTC
TRBV28	TRBJ2-5	NA	TRBD2	CASTSLRGGQETQYF	TGTGCCAGCACCTCCCTCCGGGGGGGCCAAGAGACCCAGTACTTC
TRBV6-5	TRBJ1-2	NA	TRBD1	CASSYPDRAGYTF	TGTGCCAGCAGTTACCCGGACAGGGCTGGCTACACCTTC
TRBV5-1	TRBJ2-4	NA	NA	CASLAAKNIQYF	TGCGCCAGCCTAGCGGCCAAAAACATTCAGTACTTC
TRBV6-5	TRBJ1-6	NA	NA	CASSYQGTGGNSPLHF	TGTGCCAGCAGTTACCAAGGGACCGGGGGTAATTCACCCCTCCACTTT
TRBV6-5	TRBJ1-1	once	NA	CASSPRGGLTEAFF	TGTGCCAGCAGTCCCCGAGGAGGGCTTACTGAAGCTTTCTTT
TRBV5-1	TRBJ2-3	NA	NA	CASSAFSPDTQYF	TGCGCCAGCAGCGCTTTTAGTCCCGATACGCAGTATTTT
TRBV29-1	TRBJ2-3	once	TRBD1	CSVFLQGSKQYF	TGCAGCGTTTTTCTACAGGGGAGTAAGCAGTATTTT
TRBV9	TRBJ1-6	many	NA	CASSPSLGHTLHF	TGTGCCAGCAGCCCGTCTTTGGGGCACACCCTCCACTTT
TRBV15	TRBJ1-4	NA	TRBD1	CATSRMPYRGYDEKLFF	TGTGCCACCAGCAGAATGCCTTACAGGGGATATGATGAAAAACTGTTTTTT
TRBV5-4	TRBJ1-2	once	TRBD1	CASSLDRQGSYGYTF	TGTGCCAGCAGCCTGGATCGACAGGGGAGCTATGGCTACACCTTC
TRBV27	TRBJ1-1	NA	TRBD1	CASSLRGQGMNTEAFF	TGTGCCAGCAGTTTAAGGGGACAGGGGATGAACACTGAAGCTTTCTTT
TRBV18	TRBJ1-1	NA	TRBD1	CASSPTGGNEAFF	TGTGCCAGCTCACCTACAGGGGGTAATGAAGCTTTCTTT
TRBV2	TRBJ1-3	NA	NA	CAGERATGNTIYF	TGTGCCGGAGAGAGGGCAACTGGAAACACCATATATTTT
TRBV10-3	TRBJ1-4	NA	NA	CAISESAGGIATNEKLFF	TGTGCCATCAGTGAGTCGGCGGGGGGCATCGCAACTAATGAAAAACTGTTTTTT
TRBV29-1	TRBJ1-4	NA	NA	CSVAWGGLSSTNEKLFF	TGCAGCGTTGCTTGGGGCGGTCTATCTTCAACTAATGAAAAACTGTTTTTT
TRBV7-9	TRBJ2-1	NA	TRBD2	CATRTSGGADEQFF	TGTGCCACCCGGACTAGCGGGGGGGCGGATGAGCAGTTCTTC
TRBV11-1	TRBJ2-7	NA	TRBD2	CASTRGSGGPTEQYF	TGTGCCAGCACCCGGGGTAGCGGGGGGCCTACCGAGCAGTACTTC
TRBV5-1	TRBJ2-5	NA	NA	CASSPGRTLETQYF	TGCGCCAGCAGCCCCGGTCGGACACTGGAGACCCAGTACTTC
TRBV11-3	TRBJ1-1	NA	TRBD1	CASSPGQGVANTEAFF	TGTGCCAGCAGCCCCGGACAGGGGGTGGCGAACACTGAAGCTTTCTTT
TRBV24-1	TRBJ2-5	NA	TRBD1	CATSGPGTGLRRETQYF	TGTGCCACCAGTGGACCGGGGACAGGGCTTCGGCGGGAGACCCAGTACTTC
TRBV7-3	TRBJ2-3	NA	NA	CASSLMRSFEPPTDTQYF	TGTGCCAGCAGCTTAATGAGGTCCTTCGAACCTCCCACAGATACGCAGTATTTT
TRBV9	TRBJ2-7	NA	TRBD1	CASSPGTGLTYEQYF	TGTGCCAGCAGTCCCGGGACAGGGCTCACCTACGAGCAGTACTTC
TRBV19	TRBJ2-5	few	TRBD2	CASNPGTRGQETQYF	TGTGCCAGTAACCCCGGGACTAGGGGACAAGAGACCCAGTACTTC
TRBV6-5	TRBJ1-6	NA	NA	CASSYSITKNSPLHF	TGTGCCAGCAGTTACTCGATAACAAAAAATTCACCCCTCCACTTT
TRBV11-3	TRBJ2-7	NA	NA	CASSSGRGGHEQYF	TGTGCCAGCAGCTCCGGCCGGGGAGGACACGAGCAGTACTTC
TRBV4-1	TRBJ2-1	NA	TRBD2	CASSQEWRGAYNEQFF	TGCGCCAGCAGCCAAGAATGGCGGGGGGCCTACAATGAGCAGTTCTTC
TRBV7-2	TRBJ2-5	NA	TRBD2	CASSLGTRKETQYF	TGTGCCAGCAGCTTAGGGACTAGAAAGGAGACCCAGTACTTC
TRBV4-2	TRBJ1-1	NA	TRBD1	CASSLEGTVNTEAFF	TGTGCCAGCAGCCTGGAGGGGACAGTGAACACTGAAGCTTTCTTT
TRBV7-2	TRBJ1-1	NA	NA	CASSSDGGNTEAFF	TGTGCCAGCAGCTCTGACGGCGGGAACACTGAAGCTTTCTTT
TRBV19	TRBJ1-5	NA	NA	CASSRLTGSLGTFSNQPQHF	TGTGCCAGTAGCAGACTGACAGGTTCCTTAGGGACCTTTAGCAATCAGCCCCAGCATTTT
TRBV7-9	TRBJ1-5	NA	TRBD1	CASSYKDRVYESNQPQHF	TGTGCCAGCAGCTATAAGGACAGGGTATATGAGAGCAATCAGCCCCAGCATTTT
TRBV3-1/TRBV3-2	TRBJ2-3	once	NA	CASSSGPSTDTQYF	TGTGCCAGCAGCAGCGGGCCAAGCACAGATACGCAGTATTTT
TRBV2	TRBJ2-3	NA	NA	CASTPSGKAPSTDTQYF	TGTGCCAGCACGCCCTCGGGGAAGGCCCCCAGCACAGATACGCAGTATTTT
TRBV19	TRBJ2-7	NA	TRBD1	CASSLRDRPTYEQYF	TGTGCCAGTAGCCTTAGGGACAGGCCCACCTACGAGCAGTACTTC
TRBV9	TRBJ1-2	NA	TRBD1	CASSAWDRGRNGYTF	TGTGCCAGCAGCGCATGGGACAGGGGGCGGAATGGCTACACCTTC
TRBV12-5	TRBJ1-5	NA	NA	CASGARGNQPQHF	TGTGCTAGTGGTGCCAGGGGCAATCAGCCCCAGCATTTT
TRBV2	TRBJ2-5	once	TRBD1	CASRSEQGQETQYF	TGTGCCAGCAGATCGGAACAGGGGCAAGAGACCCAGTACTTC
TRBV5-4	TRBJ1-2	NA	TRBD1	CASSRADRGILEGYTF	TGTGCCAGCAGCCGGGCCGACAGGGGGATTCTCGAGGGCTACACCTTC
TRBV6-5	TRBJ1-2	NA	TRBD1	CASSPRQGVNYGYTF	TGTGCCAGCAGTCCAAGACAGGGAGTGAACTATGGCTACACCTTC
TRBV10-1	TRBJ1-4	NA	NA	CASSKDSGVGEKLFF	TGCGCCAGCAGTAAGGACAGCGGCGTAGGGGAAAAACTGTTTTTT
TRBV3-1/TRBV3-2	TRBJ1-4	NA	NA	CASSNRPREVDEKLFF	TGTGCCAGCAGCAACCGACCCAGGGAAGTAGATGAAAAACTGTTTTTT
TRBV5-1	TRBJ2-2	NA	TRBD2	CASSAPGLAETGELFF	TGCGCCAGCAGCGCGCCGGGACTAGCGGAAACCGGGGAGCTGTTTTTT
TRBV7-9	TRBJ1-1	once	NA	CASSLPAGRANTEAFF	TGTGCCAGCAGCTTACCCGCGGGAAGGGCGAACACTGAAGCTTTCTTT
TRBV20-1	TRBJ1-1	NA	NA	CRALRGTEAFF	TGCAGGGCCCTTCGCGGGACTGAAGCTTTCTTT
TRBV6-5	TRBJ2-1	once	TRBD2	CASSYSKRGGWFF	TGTGCCAGCAGTTACTCGAAGCGGGGGGGGTGGTTCTTC
TRBV7-3	TRBJ1-1	NA	NA	CASSSQGPNTEAFF	TGTGCCAGCAGCTCCCAGGGCCCGAACACTGAAGCTTTCTTT
TRBV3-1/TRBV3-2	TRBJ1-4	NA	NA	CASSQRGSEEKLFF	TGTGCCAGCAGCCAACGGGGGAGCGAGGAAAAACTGTTTTTT
TRBV7-8	TRBJ1-5	medium-sized	NA	CASSPGINQPQHF	TGTGCCAGCAGCCCGGGGATCAATCAGCCCCAGCATTTT
TRBV18	TRBJ1-5	once	NA	CASSVSRDQPQHF	TGTGCCAGCTCCGTTTCCAGGGATCAGCCCCAGCATTTT
TRBV10-3	TRBJ1-2	NA	NA	CAITEAGYGYTF	TGTGCCATCACGGAGGCAGGCTATGGCTACACCTTC
TRBV3-1/TRBV3-2	TRBJ2-1	NA	TRBD2	CASSQEGPGGIAYNEQFF	TGTGCCAGCAGCCAAGAGGGTCCGGGGGGTATCGCCTACAATGAGCAGTTCTTC
TRBV4-2	TRBJ1-5	NA	NA	CASSQVTGGIRQPQHF	TGTGCCAGCAGCCAAGTTACGGGGGGCATTCGACAGCCCCAGCATTTT
TRBV7-2	TRBJ1-6	NA	NA	CASSAGGKDSPLHF	TGTGCCAGCAGCGCCGGCGGGAAGGATTCACCCCTCCACTTT
TRBV5-4	TRBJ1-3	NA	TRBD1	CASSSGTGTTGNTIYF	TGTGCCAGCAGCTCGGGGACAGGGACTACTGGAAACACCATATATTTT
TRBV19	TRBJ2-3	NA	TRBD2	CASSIRPAGAQDTQYF	TGTGCCAGTAGTATAAGGCCAGCGGGGGCCCAAGATACGCAGTATTTT